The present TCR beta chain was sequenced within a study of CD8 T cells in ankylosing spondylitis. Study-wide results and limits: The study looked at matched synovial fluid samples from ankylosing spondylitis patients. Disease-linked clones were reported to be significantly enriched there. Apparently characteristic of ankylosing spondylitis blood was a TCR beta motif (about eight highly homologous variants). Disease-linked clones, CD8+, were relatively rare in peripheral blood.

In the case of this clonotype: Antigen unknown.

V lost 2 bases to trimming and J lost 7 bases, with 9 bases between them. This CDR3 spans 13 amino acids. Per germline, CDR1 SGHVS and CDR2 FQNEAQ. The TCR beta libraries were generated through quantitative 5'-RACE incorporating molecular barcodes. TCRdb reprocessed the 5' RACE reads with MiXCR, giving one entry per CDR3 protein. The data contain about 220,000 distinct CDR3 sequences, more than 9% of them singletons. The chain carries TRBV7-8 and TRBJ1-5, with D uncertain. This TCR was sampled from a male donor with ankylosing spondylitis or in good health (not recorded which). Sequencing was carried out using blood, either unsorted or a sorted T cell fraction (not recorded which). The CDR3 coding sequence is TGTGCCAGCAGCTTAATACGGAGACAGCCCCAGCATTTT. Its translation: CASSLIRRQPQHF. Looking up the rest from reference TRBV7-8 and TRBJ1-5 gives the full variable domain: GAGVSQSPRYKVAKRGQDVALRCDPISGHVSLFWYQQALGQGPEFLTYFQNEAQLDKSGLPSDRFFAERPEGSVSTLKIQRTQQEDSAVYLCASSLIRRQPQHFGDGTRLSIL.